These 32 T cell receptor beta chains were sequenced from one sample in a study of tumor-infiltrating lymphocytes in primary liver carcinoma. Synthesis of TCR beta cDNA was carried out from approximately 470 ng total RNA with a constant-region primer. Amplification in three nested multiplex PCR rounds with slightly modified ARM-PCR gave rise to TCR beta libraries. Use of TRBV1-TRBV30 forward primers with a C-beta reverse primer characterized the first two PCR rounds, which lasted about 10 cycles each. TCRdb re-called the multiplex PCR reads through MiXCR, storing one row per CDR3 protein. Seen here are 99,000 or so distinct CDR3 sequences, around 83% observed once, and the top ten hold 15% to 20%. DNA and RNA were both co-extracted from about 19-30 mg of bulk tissue that had not been sorted. Material for sequencing was liver tumor tissue from sampling region 3. Subset given: tumor region T3, left-lateral pole. The receptors stem from a middle-aged man with primary liver carcinoma and hepatitis B virus infection.

The chain couples TRBV5-1 to TRBJ2-2, with 8 bases lining up with TRBD2. Per germline, CDR1 SGHRS and CDR2 YFSETQ. The CDR3 has 15 residues. Trimming cost V 6 bases and J 9 bases; bases outside gene matches: 13. This chain's CDR3 is CASKAGAQNTRELFF. The CDR3 nucleotides read TGCGCCAGCAAAGCGGGAGCTCAGAATACCAGGGAGCTGTTTTTT.

The chain links TRBV29-1 to TRBJ2-7, with D perhaps assigned TRBD1 or TRBD2 (5 bases each). Looked up from germline, CDR1 is SQVTM and CDR2 is ANQGSEA. The CDR3 length is 16 residues. The CDR3 loop is CSAMTSGTGTPYDEYF. Here the CDR3 DNA reads TGCAGTGCCATGACATCTGGGACCGGCACTCCCTACGACGAGTACTTC.

This clonotype was counted between two and nine times. A much bigger clone sits one base away, suggesting this may be a read error. This chain uses TRBV28 with TRBJ2-1; a weak D match, TRBD2 (5 bases). The germline gives CDR1 MDHEN, CDR2 SYDVKM. The CDR3 consists of 13 residues. The CDR3 protein is CASSRDSYNKQFF. In DNA form, the CDR3 reads TGTGCCAGCAGTCGGGATTCCTACAATAAGCAGTTCTTC. Full variable domain (missing parts from reference TRBV28 and TRBJ2-1): DVKVTQSSRYLVKRTGEKVFLECVQDMDHENMFWYRQDPGLGLRLIYFSYDVKMKEKGDIPEGYSVSREKKERFSLILESASTNQTSMYLCASSRDSYNKQFFGPGTRLTVL.

The sample holds one count of this clonotype. The chain uses TRBV11-2 and TRBJ1-5, with a weak D call TRBD1 (5 bases). The CDR3 covers 17 residues. Looked up from germline, CDR1 is SGHAT and CDR2 is FQNNGV. The DNA for the CDR3 is TGTGGCAGTAGCTTAGTAGGGGTAATAGGGAGCAATCAGCCCCAGCATTTT. Amino acid sequence: CGSSLVGVIGSNQPQHF.

The chain has TRBV6-5 and TRBJ2-3; 10 positions agree with TRBD2. Germline-derived CDR1 and CDR2 are MNHEY and SVGAGI. There are 15 residues in the CDR3. DNA of the CDR3: TGTGTTAGCAACCCAGTACTAGCGGGAACAGATACGCAGTATTTT. Its protein product is CVSNPVLAGTDTQYF.

Note on this clonotype: Germline is not matched at one junction end, which may reflect a read error. V usage is TRBV29-1 and J usage is TRBJ1-3; D is unclear. Germline loops: CDR1 SQVTM, CDR2 ANQGSEA. The CDR3 is made up of 14 amino acids. The CDR3 reads CSVLAPDSGNTVYF. DNA of the CDR3: TGCAGTGTACTAGCCCCCGACTCTGGAAACACCGTATATTTT. The whole variable domain, remainder taken from reference TRBV29-1 and TRBJ1-3, is SAVISQKPSRDICQRGTSLTIQCQVDSQVTMMFWYRQQPGQSLTLIATANQGSEATYESGFVIDKFPISRPNLTFSTLTVSNMSPEDSSIYLCSVLAPDSGNTVYFGEGSWLTVV.

Concerning this clonotype itself: An end of the junction does not agree with germline; a read error may underlie this. This chain uses TRBV6-2 or TRBV6-3 with TRBJ2-7, with 13 positions matching TRBD2. The CDR3 consists of 14 residues. Looked up from germline, CDR1 is MNHEY and CDR2 is SVGEGT. This CDR3 reads CASRLAGGAYEHYF. DNA of the CDR3: TGTGCCAGCAGACTAGCGGGAGGGGCCTACGAGCACTACTTC.

To note about this clonotype: One junction end disagrees with the germline gene, perhaps due to a read error. The chain has TRBV29-1 and TRBJ1-2; the D gene is possibly TRBD1 (6 bases). This CDR3 has 12 residues. The germline gives CDR1 SQVTM, CDR2 ANQGSEA. The CDR3 region has the DNA TGCAGCGTTATCCGGGACACCTATGACTACACCTTC. It encodes CSVIRDTYDYTF.

Concerning this clonotype: It is likely a read error, because the conserved phenylalanine at the end of the CDR3 is missing. The chain is built from TRBV28 and TRBJ1-5, with D tentatively TRBD1 (6 bases). Germline V lookup: CDR1 MDHEN, CDR2 SYDVKM. The CDR3 runs to 14 residues. The DNA for the CDR3 is TGTGCCAGCAGAATGACAGGCGCGAGTCAGTCCCAGCATTAT. The encoded protein is CASRMTGASQSQHY.

About this clonotype: At one end, the junction sequence differs from germline, possibly due to a read error. V and J are TRBV4-1 and TRBJ2-1; D possibly corresponds to TRBD2 (5 bases). This CDR3 contains 14 residues. The germline V gene encodes CDR1 MGHRA and CDR2 YSYEKL. This CDR3 is CANSQVGEWNEQFF. The CDR3 region has the DNA TGCGCCAACAGCCAAGTTGGGGAGTGGAATGAGCAGTTCTTC.

This clonotype was recorded once. An end of the junction differs from the germline gene, which may be a read error. This chain joins TRBV10-2 and TRBJ1-1; D gene unclear. The germline gives CDR1 WSHSY, CDR2 SAAADI. The CDR3 length is 11 residues. CDR3 residues: CASSHLNEVFF. CDR3 nucleotides: TGCGCTAGCAGCCACCTCAATGAAGTTTTCTTT.

The rearrangement uses TRBV6-2 or TRBV6-3 and TRBJ1-2; D unclear. V dropped 4 bases and J dropped 2 bases, with 8 bases sitting between them. Germline values: CDR1 MNHEY, CDR2 SVGEGT. This CDR3 is built from 13 residues. The CDR3 spells CASSFGGNYGYTF. In DNA, the CDR3 is TGTGCCAGCAGTTTTGGCGGCAACTATGGCTACACCTTC.

As for this clonotype: A junction boundary mismatches the germline segment, possibly from a read error. The chain has TRBV5-1 and TRBJ2-3; a weak D match, TRBD2 (6 bases). This CDR3 region has 14 residues. From germline, CDR1 is SGHRS and CDR2 YFSETQ. CDR3 protein: CASSLGRFPDTQYF. In DNA form, the CDR3 reads TGTGCCAGCAGCTTGGGGAGGTTTCCAGATACGCAGTATTTT. Combining the CDR3 with reference TRBV5-1 and TRBJ2-3 gives the whole variable domain KAGVTQTPRYLIKTRGQQVTLSCSPISGHRSVSWYQQTPGQGLQFLFEYFSETQRNKGNFPGRFSGRQFSNSRSEMNVSTLELGDSALYLCASSLGRFPDTQYFGPGTRLTVL.

Only one count was recorded for this clonotype. The chain is built from TRBV29-1 and TRBJ2-7; D tentatively reads TRBD1 or TRBD2 (5 bases each). V lost 7 bases and J 2 bases, leaving 24 bases between the germline ends. Looked up from germline, CDR1 is SQVTM and CDR2 is ANQGSEA. The CDR3 sequence is 16 residues long. CDR3 amino acids: CSAMTYGTDTPYEQYF. As DNA, the CDR3 is TGCAGCGCCATGACATATGGGACCGACACCCCCTACGAGCAGTACTTC.

With respect to this clonotype: The conserved final phenylalanine or tryptophan is absent from the CDR3, which likely points to a read error. The DNA is omitted, as the CDR3 cannot be located on it reliably, and the CDR3 follows TCRdb's listing. V and J are TRBV28 and TRBJ2-7; no check of the table's D call, TRBD1, against the DNA was made. The V gene's germline CDR1 is MDHEN and CDR2 SYDVKM. The CDR3 is 12 amino acids in total, end residues counted. This CDR3 is CASVGQGHELYL.

V and J are TRBV4-2 and TRBJ2-1; D may be TRBD1 (7 bases). The CDR3 sequence is 16 residues long. CDR1 and CDR2 (germline): LGHNA, YNFKEQ. CDR3 sequence: CASGQEFRGSYNEQFF. The CDR3 DNA sequence: TGTGCTAGCGGCCAAGAATTCAGGGGGAGCTACAATGAGCAGTTCTTC.

With regard to this clonotype: Likely a read error: the CDR3 ends without its conserved phenylalanine or tryptophan. The J gene is TRBJ2-5, the V gene TRBV29-1, with 9 bases lining up with TRBD1. Germline V gives CDR1 SQVTM, CDR2 ANQGSEA. This CDR3 has 13 residues. The CDR3 protein is CSGQGTKVETQYS. CDR3 coding DNA: TGCAGTGGACAGGGGACGAAAGTAGAGACCCAGTACTCC.

About this clonotype itself: A single base separates this from a much larger clone, so it may be a read error. The chain joins TRBV7-9 to TRBJ1-2, with D possibly TRBD1 on 6 matching bases. The CDR3 spans 14 residues. From germline, CDR1 is SEHNR and CDR2 FQNEAQ (reference sequence). CDR3 residues: CVSSPPWTDYGYTF. CDR3 bases: TGTGTCAGCAGCCCTCCCTGGACAGACTATGGCTACACCTTC.

The J gene is TRBJ2-2, the V gene TRBV7-9; TRBD2 might be the D (6 bases). This CDR3 is 16 amino acids long. With 4 bases removed from V and 1 base from J, the gap between germline ends came to 13 bases. The germline CDR1 and CDR2 sequences are SEHNR and FQNEAQ (reference sequence). DNA for the CDR3: TGTGCCAGCAGCTCCCAGACTAGTGGGAACACCGGGGAGCTGTTTTTT. Translation gives CASSSQTSGNTGELFF.

Note on this clonotype: The conserved closing phenylalanine or tryptophan is absent in this CDR3, likely reflecting a read error. The chain carries TRBV5-1 and TRBJ1-2; D might be TRBD1 (5 bases). CDR1 SGHRS and CDR2 YFSETQ come from the germline V gene. The CDR3 totals 15 residues. CDR3 protein: CVSSLVVGAEYGYTS. CDR3 nucleotides: TGCGTCAGCAGCTTGGTGGTAGGGGCAGAATATGGCTACACCTCC.

Concerning this clonotype: A much larger clone lies one base from this, so it may be a read error. This chain connects TRBV28 to TRBJ1-2, with D tentatively TRBD1 (5 bases). From germline, CDR1 is MDHEN and CDR2 SYDVKM. The CDR3 totals 16 residues. DNA of the CDR3: TGTGCCAGCAGTTTCCCAGGGCAGGGAATTAACTATAGCTACACCTTC. Its translation is CASSFPGQGINYSYTF.

As for this clonotype: A junction end diverges from the germline sequence, so it may reflect a read error. The chain carries TRBV5-8 and TRBJ1-1; 7 bases align to TRBD1. The germline V gene has CDR1 SGHTS and CDR2 YDEGEE. The CDR3 runs 12 residues. The CDR3 DNA is TGTGCCAGCAGCCTAGACAGGGACAAAGCATTCTTT. This sequence encodes CASSLDRDKAFF.

The J gene is TRBJ1-1, the V gene TRBV29-1; D not resolved. Germline CDR1 reads SQVTM; CDR2 reads ANQGSEA. The CDR3 contains 13 residues. The CDR3 loop is CSAEAEMNTEAFF. The CDR3 region has the DNA TGCAGTGCTGAGGCAGAAATGAACACTGAAGCTTTCTTT.

The chain employs TRBV6-1 and TRBJ2-1; tentative D call: TRBD2 (6 bases). The V gene lost 8 bases and the J gene lost 8 bases, with 13 bases spanning the gap. This CDR3 contains 12 residues. CDR1 MNHNS and CDR2 SASEGT come from the germline V gene. The CDR3 sequence: CASCKSGDEQFF. As DNA, the CDR3 is TGTGCCAGCTGTAAATCGGGGGATGAGCAGTTCTTC.

Details on this clonotype: Mismatch with germline at one junction end may stem from a read error. The rearrangement uses TRBV29-1 and TRBJ2-2; 10 bases are shared with TRBD2. This CDR3 region has 15 residues. CDR1 and CDR2 (germline): SQVTM, ANQGSEA. The CDR3 DNA is TGTAGCGTTGGGACTAGCGCGGCGAACACCCGGGTGCTGTTTTTT. It specifies CSVGTSAANTRVLFF.

The chain uses TRBV4-1 and TRBJ1-5; D is undetermined. The CDR3 is 16 amino acids. Germline values: CDR1 MGHRA, CDR2 YSYEKL. Trimming took 4 bases from V and 5 from J, leaving 18 bases between them. The DNA for the CDR3 is TGCGCCAGCAGCCTCGTTGAGAGGGTTGGCGATCAGCCCCAGCATTTT. Amino acids: CASSLVERVGDQPQHF.

For this clonotype: This is likely a read error, given that the CDR3 carries no conserved phenylalanine or tryptophan at its end. J is TRBJ1-5 and V is TRBV6-5; D is uncertain. From germline, CDR1 is MNHEY and CDR2 SVGAGI. The CDR3 sequence is 13 residues long. CDR3 amino acids: CVSSYSPQQPQHL. In DNA, the CDR3 is TGTGTCAGCAGTTACTCCCCCCAACAGCCCCAGCATTTG.

Only a few counts were recorded for this clonotype. One junction end does not reproduce the germline sequence, and a read error may be involved. This sequence joins TRBV4-2 and TRBJ2-3, with 7 bases aligning to TRBD2. Germline V gene data show CDR1 as LGHNA and CDR2 as YNFKEQ. CDR3 length equals 17 residues. This chain's CDR3 is CASIHPGTTTRGDTQYF. The DNA for the CDR3 is TGTGCCAGCATCCACCCCGGGACTACCACCCGGGGAGATACCCAGTATTTT.

Turning to this clonotype: The junction departs from the called germline gene at one end, perhaps through a read error. The V and J genes are TRBV6-5 and TRBJ2-5; possible D gene TRBD2, 7 bases. The germline V gene has CDR1 MNHEY and CDR2 SVGAGI. CDR3 length: 15 amino acids. CDR3 in DNA: TGTGCCCGCAGTTACGGTACAGGGAGGGAAGAGACACAGTACTTC. Translating gives CARSYGTGREETQYF.

Concerning this clonotype itself: Since the CDR3 does not end with the conserved phenylalanine or tryptophan, this likely comes from a read error. The DNA is omitted, as the CDR3 cannot be located on it reliably, and the CDR3 follows TCRdb's listing. The gene calls are TRBV12-3 or TRBV12-4 and TRBJ1-5. Ends included, the CDR3 has 13 residues. CDR3 sequence: CAGSFNANQPHHY.

With respect to this clonotype: This may stem from a read error, because a much larger clone lies one nucleotide away. CDR3 nucleotide sequence: TGTGCCAGCAGTTTGGGGGGACTAGTCACAGATACGCGGTATTTT. As protein: CASSLGGLVTDTRYF. This rearrangement joins TRBV28 to TRBJ2-3, with 8 bases aligning to TRBD2. Germline loops: CDR1 MDHEN, CDR2 SYDVKM. The CDR3 loop spans 15 amino acids.

About this clonotype itself: Compared with germline, one end of the junction differs, possibly owing to a read error. V is TRBV6-1 and J is TRBJ2-2, with TRBD2 matching 16 bases. Germline V gene lookup returns CDR1 MNHNS and CDR2 SASEGT. The CDR3 spans 18 residues. CDR3 nucleotides: TGTACCAGCAGGGAGGGACTAGCGGGAGGGCTCGCCACCGGGGAGCTGTTTTTT. Its translation: CTSREGLAGGLATGELFF.